This T cell receptor (beta chain) was captured by sequencing in a study of shared clonotypes between healthy human individuals. Overall study results and limits: Generation probabilities of non-shared clonotypes were lower (relative to those shared by all four donors).

The CDR3 length is 13 residues. V shed 1 base and J shed 4 bases, with 10 bases lying between them. Looked up from germline, CDR1 is SQVTM and CDR2 is ANQGSEA. For this clone: Its antigen is still unknown.

Sequencing was performed with immunoSEQ multiplex PCR; in TCRdb, only in-frame clones are kept and a portion is missing. The table shows hundreds of thousands of clones, with nearly 95% occurring only once. Naive CD8 cells lacked CD45RO and underwent positive selection for CCR7, leaving out terminally differentiated effector memory CD45RA+ cells. The TCR comes from a man aged 25-45 years in good health. What was sequenced was naive CD8+ T cells sorted from blood. This chain uses TRBV29-1 with TRBJ1-2; D ambiguous. This CDR3 is CSVEAWVGYGYTF. In nucleotides, the CDR3 is TGCAGCGTTGAAGCCTGGGTTGGCTATGGCTACACCTTC.